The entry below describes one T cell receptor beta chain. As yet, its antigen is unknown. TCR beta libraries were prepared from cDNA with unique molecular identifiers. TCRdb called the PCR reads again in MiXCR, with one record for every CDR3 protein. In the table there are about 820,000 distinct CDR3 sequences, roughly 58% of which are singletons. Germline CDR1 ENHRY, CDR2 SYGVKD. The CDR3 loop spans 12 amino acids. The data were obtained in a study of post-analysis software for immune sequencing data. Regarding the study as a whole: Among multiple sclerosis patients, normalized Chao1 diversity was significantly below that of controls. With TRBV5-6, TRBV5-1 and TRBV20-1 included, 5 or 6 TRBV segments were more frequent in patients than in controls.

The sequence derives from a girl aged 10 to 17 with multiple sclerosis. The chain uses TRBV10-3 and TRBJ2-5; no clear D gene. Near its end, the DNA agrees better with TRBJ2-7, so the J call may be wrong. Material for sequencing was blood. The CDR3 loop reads CAISGGYYEQYF. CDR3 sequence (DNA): TGTGCCATCAGTGGTGGTTACTACGAGCAGTACTTC.